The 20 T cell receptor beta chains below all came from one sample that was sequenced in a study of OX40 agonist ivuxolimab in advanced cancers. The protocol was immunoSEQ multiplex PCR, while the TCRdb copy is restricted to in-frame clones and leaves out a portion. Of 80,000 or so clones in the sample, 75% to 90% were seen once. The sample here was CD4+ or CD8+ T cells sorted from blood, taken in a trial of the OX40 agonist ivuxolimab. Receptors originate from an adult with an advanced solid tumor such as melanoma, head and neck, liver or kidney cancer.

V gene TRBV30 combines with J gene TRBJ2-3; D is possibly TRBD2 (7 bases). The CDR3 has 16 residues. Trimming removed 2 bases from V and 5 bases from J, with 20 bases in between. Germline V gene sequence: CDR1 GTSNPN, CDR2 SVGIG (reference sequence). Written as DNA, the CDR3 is TGTGCCTGGAGTCCCCTCCAGGGCGGGGGCGGAGATACGCAGTATTTT. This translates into CAWSPLQGGGGDTQYF.

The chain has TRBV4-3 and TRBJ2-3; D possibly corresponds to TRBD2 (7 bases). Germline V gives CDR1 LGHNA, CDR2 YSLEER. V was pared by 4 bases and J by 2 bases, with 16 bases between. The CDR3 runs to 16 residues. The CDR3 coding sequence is TGCGCCAGCAGCCCCCTAGGGGGGGGCGCCACAGATACGCAGTATTTT. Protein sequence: CASSPLGGGATDTQYF.

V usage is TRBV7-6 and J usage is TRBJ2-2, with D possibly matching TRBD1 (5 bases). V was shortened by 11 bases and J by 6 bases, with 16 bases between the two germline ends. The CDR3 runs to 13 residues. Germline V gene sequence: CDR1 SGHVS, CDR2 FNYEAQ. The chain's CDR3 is CAAYDSESGELFF. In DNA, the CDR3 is TGTGCCGCGTACGACAGTGAGTCCGGGGAGCTGTTTTTT. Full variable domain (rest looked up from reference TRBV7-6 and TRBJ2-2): GAGVSQSPRYKVTKRGQDVALRCDPISGHVSLYWYRQALGQGPEFLTYFNYEAQQDKSGLPNDRFSAERPEGSISTLTIQRTEQRDSAMYRCAAYDSESGELFFGEGSRLTVL.

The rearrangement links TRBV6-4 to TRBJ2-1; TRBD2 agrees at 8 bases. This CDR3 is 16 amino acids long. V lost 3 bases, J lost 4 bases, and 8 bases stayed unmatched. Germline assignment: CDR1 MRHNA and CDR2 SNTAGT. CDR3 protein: CASSDSLRGGYNEQFF. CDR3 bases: TGTGCCAGCAGTGATTCCCTCCGGGGGGGTTACAATGAGCAGTTCTTC.

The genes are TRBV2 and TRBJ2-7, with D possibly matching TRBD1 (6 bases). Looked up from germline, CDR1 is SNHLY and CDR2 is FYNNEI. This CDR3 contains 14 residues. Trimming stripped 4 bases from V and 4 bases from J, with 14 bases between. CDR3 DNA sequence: TGTGCCAGCAGTGGAGTCGCTACAGGGTACGAGCAGTACTTC. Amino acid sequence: CASSGVATGYEQYF.

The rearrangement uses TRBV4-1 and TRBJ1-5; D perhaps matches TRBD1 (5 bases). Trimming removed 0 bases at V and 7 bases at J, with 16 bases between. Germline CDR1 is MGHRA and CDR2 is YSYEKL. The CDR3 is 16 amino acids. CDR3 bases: TGCGCCAGCAGCCAAGATAGGGCGGGGGGGTACCAGCCCCAGCATTTT. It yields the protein CASSQDRAGGYQPQHF.

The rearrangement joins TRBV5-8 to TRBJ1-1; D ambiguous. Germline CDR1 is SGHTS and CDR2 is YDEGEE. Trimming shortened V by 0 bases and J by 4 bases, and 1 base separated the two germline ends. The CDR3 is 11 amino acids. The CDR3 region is CASSLVTEAFF. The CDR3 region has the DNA TGTGCCAGCAGCTTGGTCACTGAAGCTTTCTTT. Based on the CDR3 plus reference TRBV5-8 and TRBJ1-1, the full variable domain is EAGVTQSPTHLIKTRGQQATLRCSPISGHTSVYWYQQALGLGLQFLLWYDEGEERNRGNFPPRFSGRQFPNYSSELNVNALELEDSALYLCASSLVTEAFFGQGTRLTVV.

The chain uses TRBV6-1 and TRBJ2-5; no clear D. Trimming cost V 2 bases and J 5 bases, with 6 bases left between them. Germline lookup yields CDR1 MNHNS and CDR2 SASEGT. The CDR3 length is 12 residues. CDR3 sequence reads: CASSEIRETQYF. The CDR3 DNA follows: TGTGCCAGCAGTGAAATCCGGGAGACCCAGTACTTC.

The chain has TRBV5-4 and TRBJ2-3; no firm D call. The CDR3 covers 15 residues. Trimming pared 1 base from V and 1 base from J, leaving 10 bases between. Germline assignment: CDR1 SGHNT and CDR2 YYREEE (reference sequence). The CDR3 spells CASSLRRTGTDTQYF. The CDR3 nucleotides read TGTGCCAGCAGCTTGAGGAGAACGGGCACAGATACGCAGTATTTT. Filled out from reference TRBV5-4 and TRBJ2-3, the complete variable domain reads ETGVTQSPTHLIKTRGQQVTLRCSSQSGHNTVSWYQQALGQGPQFIFQYYREEENGRGNFPPRFSGLQFPNYSSELNVNALELDDSALYLCASSLRRTGTDTQYFGPGTRLTVL.

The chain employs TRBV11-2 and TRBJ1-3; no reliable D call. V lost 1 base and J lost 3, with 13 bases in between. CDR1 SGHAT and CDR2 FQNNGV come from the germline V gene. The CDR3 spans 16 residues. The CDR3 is CASSLVTGLYGNTIYF. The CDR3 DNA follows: TGTGCCAGCAGCTTAGTTACGGGGTTATATGGAAACACCATATATTTT.

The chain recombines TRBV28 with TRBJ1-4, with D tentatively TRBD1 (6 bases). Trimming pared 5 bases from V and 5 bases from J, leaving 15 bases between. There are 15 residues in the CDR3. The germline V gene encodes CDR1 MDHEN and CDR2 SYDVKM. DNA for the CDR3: TGTGCCAGCAGTCCAAGGACAGCCCAGAATGAAAAACTGTTTTTT. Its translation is CASSPRTAQNEKLFF.

The CDR3 nucleotides are TGTGCCAGCAGCTCCCCCCAACTCGGACAGGGTAACTACGAGCAGTACTTC. Its protein is CASSSPQLGQGNYEQYF. V usage is TRBV7-2 and J usage is TRBJ2-7, with TRBD1 matching 8 bases. The CDR3 is 17 residues long. Germline V gene data show CDR1 as SGHTA and CDR2 as FQGNSA. V lost 4 bases to trimming and J lost 3 bases; unmatched junction nucleotides: 14.

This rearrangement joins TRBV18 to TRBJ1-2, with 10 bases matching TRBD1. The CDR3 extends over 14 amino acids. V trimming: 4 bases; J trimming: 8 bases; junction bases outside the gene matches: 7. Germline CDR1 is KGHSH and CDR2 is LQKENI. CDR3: CASSLVGTGEGYTF. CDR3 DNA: TGTGCCAGCTCACTGGTGGGGACAGGGGAAGGCTACACCTTC.

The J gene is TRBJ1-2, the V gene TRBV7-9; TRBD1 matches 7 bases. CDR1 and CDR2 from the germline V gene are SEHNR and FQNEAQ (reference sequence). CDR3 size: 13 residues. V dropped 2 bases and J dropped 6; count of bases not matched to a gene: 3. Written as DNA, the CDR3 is TGTGCCAGCAGCTTACAGGGGGAAAATGGCTACACCTTC. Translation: CASSLQGENGYTF.

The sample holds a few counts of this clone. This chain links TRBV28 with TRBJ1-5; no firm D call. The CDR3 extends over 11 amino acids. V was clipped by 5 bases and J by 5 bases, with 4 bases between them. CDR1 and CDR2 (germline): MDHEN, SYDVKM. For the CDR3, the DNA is TGTGCCAGCAGTAGATATCAGCCCCAGCATTTT. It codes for CASSRYQPQHF.

The CDR3 loop is CASSPQGGTNTGELFF. In DNA, the CDR3 is TGTGCCAGCAGCCCTCAGGGGGGGACGAACACCGGGGAGCTGTTTTTT. This chain links TRBV7-8 with TRBJ2-2; perhaps D is TRBD1 or TRBD2 (7 bases each). The CDR3 has 16 amino acids. V shed 5 bases and J shed 0 bases, with 13 bases lying between them. Germline CDR1 SGHVS, CDR2 FQNEAQ.

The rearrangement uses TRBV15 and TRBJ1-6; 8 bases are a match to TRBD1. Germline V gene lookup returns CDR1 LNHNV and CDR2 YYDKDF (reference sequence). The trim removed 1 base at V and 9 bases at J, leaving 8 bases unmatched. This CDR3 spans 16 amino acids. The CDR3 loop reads CATSRGPPDRGSPLHF. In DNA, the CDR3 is TGTGCCACCAGCAGAGGACCCCCCGACAGGGGTTCACCCCTCCACTTT. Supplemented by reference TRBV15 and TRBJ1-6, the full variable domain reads DAMVIQNPRYQVTQFGKPVTLSCSQTLNHNVMYWYQQKSSQAPKLLFHYYDKDFNNEADTPDNFQSRRPNTSFCFLDIRSPGLGDTAMYLCATSRGPPDRGSPLHFGNGTRLTVT.

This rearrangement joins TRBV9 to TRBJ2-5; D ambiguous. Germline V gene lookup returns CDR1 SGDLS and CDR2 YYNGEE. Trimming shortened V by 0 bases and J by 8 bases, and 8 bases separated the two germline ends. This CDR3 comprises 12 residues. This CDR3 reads CASSVGGSTQYF. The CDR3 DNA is TGTGCCAGCAGCGTAGGTGGCAGTACCCAGTACTTC.

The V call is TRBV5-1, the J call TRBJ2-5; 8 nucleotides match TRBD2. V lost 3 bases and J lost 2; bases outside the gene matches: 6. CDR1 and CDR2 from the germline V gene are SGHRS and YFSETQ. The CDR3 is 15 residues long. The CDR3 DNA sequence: TGCGCCAGCAGCTCCCTCGGGGGGGCTCAAGAGACCCAGTACTTC. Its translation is CASSSLGGAQETQYF. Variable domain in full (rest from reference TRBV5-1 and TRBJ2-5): KAGVTQTPRYLIKTRGQQVTLSCSPISGHRSVSWYQQTPGQGLQFLFEYFSETQRNKGNFPGRFSGRQFSNSRSEMNVSTLELGDSALYLCASSSLGGAQETQYFGPGTRLLVL.

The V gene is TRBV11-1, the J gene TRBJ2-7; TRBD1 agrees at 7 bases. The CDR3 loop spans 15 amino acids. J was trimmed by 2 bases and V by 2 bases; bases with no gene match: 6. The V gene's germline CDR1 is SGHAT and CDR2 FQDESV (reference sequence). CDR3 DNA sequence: TGTGCCAGCAGCTTACCCGGTCAGGGGGCCTACGAGCAGTACTTC. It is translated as CASSLPGQGAYEQYF.